The next 18 T cell receptor beta chains were all read from a single sample in a study of neurological immune-mediated disorders. Via MiXCR, TCRdb re-called the 5' RACE reads, giving one row per CDR3 protein. The table shows roughly 30,000 distinct CDR3 sequences, with under 7% occurring only once. Sequencing was carried out using PBMCs. The receptors originated from a woman between 50 and 59 years old in good health.

This clonotype was detected many times. The rearrangement joins TRBV20-1 to TRBJ2-1; a weak D match, TRBD2 (6 bases). With 5 bases removed from V and 5 bases from J, the gap between germline ends came to 13 bases. The length of the CDR3 is 13 residues. Germline CDR1 is DFQATT and CDR2 is SNEGSKA (reference sequence). CDR3: CSARIGGDNEQFF. CDR3 sequence (DNA): TGCAGTGCTCGGATCGGGGGAGACAATGAGCAGTTCTTC.

This clonotype was counted between two and nine times. This chain links TRBV28 with TRBJ1-5; the D gene is possibly TRBD1 (6 bases). The CDR3 covers 14 residues. Trimming took off 6 bases at V and 7 bases at J, with 16 bases between the two ends. The V gene's germline CDR1 is MDHEN and CDR2 SYDVKM. CDR3 coding DNA: TGTGCCAGCAGCCGTTCAGGGGTTAGGCAGCCCCAGCATTTT. Amino acid sequence: CASSRSGVRQPQHF.

This clonotype came up many times. The chain employs TRBV4-1 and TRBJ1-1; D is perhaps TRBD1 (6 bases). Germline CDR1 is MGHRA and CDR2 is YSYEKL. Trimming stripped 1 base from V and 4 bases from J, with 16 bases between. This CDR3 comprises 16 residues. The CDR3 DNA is TGCGCCAGCAGCCAAGTAAACAGGGCAGACTTCACTGAAGCTTTCTTT. Translating gives CASSQVNRADFTEAFF.

This clonotype was seen ten or more times. The chain is built from TRBV7-9 and TRBJ2-5; D gene ambiguous. The CDR3 has 16 amino acids. Germline assignment: CDR1 SEHNR and CDR2 FQNEAQ (reference sequence). V gave up 2 bases and J gave up 5 bases, with 18 bases separating them. The DNA of the CDR3 is TGTGCCAGCAGCTTAAGTTCCTCCCCCACGAGGGAGACCCAGTACTTC. Protein: CASSLSSSPTRETQYF.

The sample holds many counts of this clonotype. The chain couples TRBV12-3 or TRBV12-4 to TRBJ1-3; D is undetermined. Between the trimmed V and J ends, which lost 7 bases and 5 bases, there was a span of 3 bases. The CDR3 is 10 amino acids. CDR3 bases: TGTGCCAGCACAAGAAACACCATATATTTT. As protein: CASTRNTIYF.

The sample holds many counts of this clonotype. The V call is TRBV29-1, the J call TRBJ2-1, with D perhaps TRBD1 or TRBD2 (5 bases each). The CDR3 runs to 12 residues. The germline V gene has CDR1 SQVTM and CDR2 ANQGSEA. V was shortened by 7 bases and J by 6 bases, with 13 bases between the two germline ends. As DNA, the CDR3 is TGCAGCGGTTGGGACCGGACCAATGAGCAGTTCTTC. It codes for CSGWDRTNEQFF.

The table lists this clonotype with many counts. This chain connects TRBV15 to TRBJ2-1; D is uncertain. Germline V CDR1 and CDR2: LNHNV, YYDKDF (reference sequence). V was cut by 5 bases and J by 4 bases, with 12 bases left in between. CDR3 length: 14 residues. The CDR3 bases are TGTGCCACCAGCCCGAGTAGTGGATACAATGAGCAGTTCTTC. It yields the protein CATSPSSGYNEQFF. Full variable domain (missing parts from reference TRBV15 and TRBJ2-1): DAMVIQNPRYQVTQFGKPVTLSCSQTLNHNVMYWYQQKSSQAPKLLFHYYDKDFNNEADTPDNFQSRRPNTSFCFLDIRSPGLGDTAMYLCATSPSSGYNEQFFGPGTRLTVL.

This clonotype was detected ten times or more. This chain joins TRBV18 and TRBJ2-4; 9 bases agree with TRBD2. CDR3 length equals 16 residues. The V segment lost 6 bases and the J segment 3 bases; nucleotides outside the gene matches: 9. From germline, CDR1 is KGHSH and CDR2 LQKENI. CDR3 bases: TGTGCCAGCTCGCGTCAAGCGGGAGGTGACAAAAACATTCAGTACTTC. Residues: CASSRQAGGDKNIQYF.

This clonotype has a count of ten or more. The rearrangement uses TRBV7-2 and TRBJ2-4, with TRBD2 identical over 15 bases. V gave up 5 bases and J gave up 3 bases; unmatched junction bases: 14. The CDR3 consists of 20 residues. The germline V gene has CDR1 SGHTA and CDR2 FQGNSA. CDR3 protein: CASSRGTSGRLRGGKNIQYF. In nucleotides, the CDR3 is TGTGCCAGCAGCCGGGGGACTAGCGGGAGGCTTCGTGGTGGCAAAAACATTCAGTACTTC.

V gene TRBV29-1 combines with J gene TRBJ1-1; TRBD1 agrees at 9 bases. Germline CDR1 SQVTM, CDR2 ANQGSEA. This CDR3 spans 15 amino acids. V gave up 8 bases and J gave up 3 bases; unmatched junction bases: 13. The CDR3 sequence: CSTMGGDREYTEAFF. The CDR3 DNA is TGCAGCACAATGGGGGGGGACAGGGAGTACACTGAAGCTTTCTTT.

This clonotype was seen repeatedly, ten times or more. The V and J genes are TRBV6-2 or TRBV6-3 and TRBJ1-2; D not resolved. Trimming took 6 bases from V and 4 from J, leaving 6 bases between them. This CDR3 has 11 residues. Germline CDR1 and CDR2: MNHEY and SVGEGT. The CDR3 is CASSRGYGYTF. The DNA for the CDR3 is TGTGCCAGCAGCCGAGGCTATGGCTACACCTTC.

This clonotype was recorded many times. V and J are TRBV20-1 and TRBJ2-4; TRBD2 agrees at 14 bases. Germline CDR1 reads DFQATT; CDR2 reads SNEGSKA (reference sequence). The CDR3 totals 20 residues. V lost 3 bases, J lost 0 bases, and 13 bases stayed unmatched. CDR3 sequence reads: CSASKNPGLAGAGAKNIQYF. The CDR3 nucleotides are TGCAGTGCTAGCAAGAACCCGGGACTAGCGGGGGCGGGAGCCAAAAACATTCAGTACTTC.

This clonotype was counted many times. This chain links TRBV5-1 with TRBJ2-7, with D maybe TRBD1 (5 bases). CDR1 and CDR2 (germline): SGHRS, YFSETQ. The ends were cut back, 4 bases at V and 2 bases at J, with 13 bases in the middle. The CDR3 totals 14 residues. Here the CDR3 reads CASSAQGGTYEQYF. The CDR3 DNA sequence: TGCGCCAGCAGCGCGCAGGGTGGGACCTACGAGCAGTACTTC.

This clonotype was counted ten times or more. The V gene is TRBV7-3, the J gene TRBJ1-6, with unresolved D. This CDR3 spans 12 amino acids. Germline V gives CDR1 SGHTA, CDR2 FQGTGA. Between the trimmed V and J ends, which lost 5 bases and 5 bases, there was a span of 4 bases. The CDR3 region has the DNA TGTGCCAGCAGCACGGATAATTCACCCCTCCACTTT. It is translated as CASSTDNSPLHF.

The table lists this clonotype with many counts. V and J are TRBV6-6 and TRBJ1-1; tentative D call: TRBD1 (5 bases). The CDR3 length is 13 residues. From germline, CDR1 is MNHNY and CDR2 SVGAGI (reference sequence). The V end lost 7 bases, the J end lost 4 bases, and 13 bases lay between the germline ends. The CDR3 nucleotides are TGTGCCAGCACCTTTTCCAGGGCCACTGAAGCTTTCTTT. It encodes CASTFSRATEAFF.

This clonotype was counted at least ten times. CDR3 region: CSAREGSGNQPQHF. The CDR3 DNA follows: TGCAGTGCTAGGGAGGGAAGCGGGAATCAGCCCCAGCATTTT. The chain links TRBV20-1 to TRBJ1-5; D unclear. This CDR3 has 14 residues. V gave up 3 bases and J gave up 4 bases, with 13 bases separating them. Germline values: CDR1 DFQATT, CDR2 SNEGSKA (reference sequence).

The sample holds many counts of this clonotype. The chain carries TRBV27 and TRBJ2-7, with 9 bases fitting TRBD2. Germline V gene lookup returns CDR1 MNHEY and CDR2 SMNVEV (reference sequence). The CDR3 extends over 15 amino acids. The ends lost 7 bases at V and 3 bases at J; junction bases unmatched: 10. For the CDR3, the DNA is TGTGCCAGCACCCGGACGGGGACTAGCAACTACGAGCAGTACTTC. It is translated as CASTRTGTSNYEQYF.

This clonotype has ten or more counts. The rearrangement uses TRBV6-6 and TRBJ2-5; D uncertain. The CDR3 sequence is 12 residues long. Trimming took 0 bases from V and 5 from J, leaving 4 bases between them. CDR1 and CDR2 (germline): MNHNY, SVGAGI (reference sequence). The CDR3 reads CASSYSRETQYF. CDR3 DNA: TGTGCCAGCAGTTACTCGAGGGAGACCCAGTACTTC.